This T cell receptor (beta chain) was recorded in a study of T cell responses to AZD1222 COVID-19 vaccine. The repertoire was sequenced with immunoSEQ multiplex PCR; TCRdb's copy has only in-frame clones and lacks some. This sample has about 120,000 clones, with 90% to 95% found just once. Germline loops: CDR1 LNHNV, CDR2 YYDKDF (reference sequence). V lost 1 base and J lost 7, with 20 bases in between. The CDR3 sequence is 17 residues long. The sequencing here drew on peripheral blood, taken on day 0 of AZD1222 vaccination. The chain couples TRBV15 to TRBJ2-1; the D gene could be TRBD1 or TRBD2 (5 bases each). The TCR comes from an adult in good health. CDR3 loop: CATSRGGSGGALNEQFF. The CDR3 DNA reads as TGTGCCACCAGCAGAGGTGGTAGTGGGGGTGCCCTAAATGAGCAGTTCTTC.